This T cell receptor (beta chain) was recovered during a study of T-cell memory formation after mild COVID-19. TCRdb passed the 5' RACE reads through MiXCR, listing each CDR3 protein once. Counted here are approximately 450,000 distinct CDR3 sequences, roughly 18% occurring once; the ten biggest clones make up around an eighth. V gave up 0 bases and J gave up 4 bases, with 16 bases separating them. The germline gives CDR1 MNHNS, CDR2 SASEGT. This CDR3 contains 16 residues. The chain links TRBV6-1 to TRBJ2-7; TRBD2 might be the D (5 bases). This receptor was obtained from an adult woman who had mild COVID-19 (a few samples of this study predate the infection). Cell type and time point are not known. Input material: PBMCs or a T cell subset sorted from them (not recorded which). CDR3 bases: TGTGCCAGCAGTGAAGCGCCAAGAGGGCTAATTTACGAGCAGTACTTC. It encodes CASSEAPRGLIYEQYF.